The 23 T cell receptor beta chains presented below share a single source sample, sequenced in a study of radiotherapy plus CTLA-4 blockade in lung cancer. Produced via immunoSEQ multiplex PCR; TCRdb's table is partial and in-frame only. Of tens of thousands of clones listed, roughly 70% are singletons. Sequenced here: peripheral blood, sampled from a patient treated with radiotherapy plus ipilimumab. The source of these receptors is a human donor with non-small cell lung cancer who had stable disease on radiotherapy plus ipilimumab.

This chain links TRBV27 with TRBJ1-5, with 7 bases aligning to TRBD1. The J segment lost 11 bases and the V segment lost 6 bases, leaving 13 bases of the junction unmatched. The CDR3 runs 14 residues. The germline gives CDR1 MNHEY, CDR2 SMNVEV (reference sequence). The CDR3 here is CASSPTTGPTAQHF. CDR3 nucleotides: TGTGCCAGCAGCCCGACGACAGGGCCTACGGCCCAGCATTTT.

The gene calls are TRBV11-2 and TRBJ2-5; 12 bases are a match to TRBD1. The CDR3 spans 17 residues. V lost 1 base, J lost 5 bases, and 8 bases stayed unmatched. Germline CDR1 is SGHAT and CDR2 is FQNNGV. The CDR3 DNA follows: TGTGCCAGCAGCTTAGGGGACAGGGGGCAGTTATGGGAGACCCAGTACTTC. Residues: CASSLGDRGQLWETQYF.

Written as DNA, the CDR3 is TGCGCCAGCAGCCGGGGGGGAGCTGGAAACACCATATATTTT. Translation gives CASSRGGAGNTIYF. The rearrangement uses TRBV5-1 and TRBJ1-3, with D possibly being TRBD1 (5 bases). Per germline, CDR1 SGHRS and CDR2 YFSETQ. Trimming left V 4 bases short and J 2 bases short, with 10 bases between. The CDR3 has 14 residues.

The CDR3 protein is CASSGRLAGASYNEQFF. CDR3 sequence (DNA): TGTGCCAGCAGCGGACGACTAGCGGGGGCCTCCTACAATGAGCAGTTCTTC. The chain recombines TRBV7-2 with TRBJ2-1; 12 bases are shared with TRBD2. CDR1 is SGHTA and CDR2 is FQGNSA in the germline V gene. Trimming at V came to 5 bases and at J to 0 bases, leaving 5 bases not matched to a gene. This CDR3 comprises 17 residues.

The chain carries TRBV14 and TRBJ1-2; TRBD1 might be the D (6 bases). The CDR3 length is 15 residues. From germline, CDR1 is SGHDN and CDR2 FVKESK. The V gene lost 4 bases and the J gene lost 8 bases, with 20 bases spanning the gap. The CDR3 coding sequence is TGTGCCAGCAGCCCGCCGGATAACAGGGTTCAAGGCTACACCTTC. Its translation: CASSPPDNRVQGYTF.

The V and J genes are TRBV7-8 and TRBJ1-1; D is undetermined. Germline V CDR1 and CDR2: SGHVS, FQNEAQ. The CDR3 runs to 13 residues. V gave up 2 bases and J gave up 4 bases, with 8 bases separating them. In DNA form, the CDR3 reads TGTGCCAGCAGCTTATACCGCAGCACTGAAGCTTTCTTT. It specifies CASSLYRSTEAFF.

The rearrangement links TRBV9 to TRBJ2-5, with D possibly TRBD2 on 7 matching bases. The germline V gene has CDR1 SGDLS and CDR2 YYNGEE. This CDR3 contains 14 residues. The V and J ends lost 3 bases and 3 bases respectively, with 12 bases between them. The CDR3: CASSGGGQEETQYF. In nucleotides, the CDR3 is TGTGCCAGCAGCGGGGGGGGGCAGGAAGAGACCCAGTACTTC.

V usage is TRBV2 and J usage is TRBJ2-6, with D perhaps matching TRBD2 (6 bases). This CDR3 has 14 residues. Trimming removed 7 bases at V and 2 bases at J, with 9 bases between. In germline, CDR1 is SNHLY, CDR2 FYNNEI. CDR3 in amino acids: CASNSGTGANVLTF. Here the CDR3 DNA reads TGTGCCAGCAATAGCGGAACTGGGGCCAACGTCCTGACTTTC. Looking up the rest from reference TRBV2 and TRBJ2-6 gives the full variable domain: EPEVTQTPSHQVTQMGQEVILRCVPISNHLYFYWYRQILGQKVEFLVSFYNNEISEKSEIFDDQFSVERPDGSNFTLKIRSTKLEDSAMYFCASNSGTGANVLTFGAGSRLTVL.

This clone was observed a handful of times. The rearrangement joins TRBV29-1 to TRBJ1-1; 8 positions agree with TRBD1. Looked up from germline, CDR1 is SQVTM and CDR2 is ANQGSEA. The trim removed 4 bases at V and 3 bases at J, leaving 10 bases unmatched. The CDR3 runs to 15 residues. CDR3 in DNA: TGCAGCGTTGGGAACAGGGGGAGGTTGGACACTGAAGCTTTCTTT. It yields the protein CSVGNRGRLDTEAFF.

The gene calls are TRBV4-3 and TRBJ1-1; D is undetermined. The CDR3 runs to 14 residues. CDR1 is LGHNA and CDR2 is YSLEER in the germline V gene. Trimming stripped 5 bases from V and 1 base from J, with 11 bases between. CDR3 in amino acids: CASSLYPGNTEAFF. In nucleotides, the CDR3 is TGCGCCAGCAGCTTGTATCCAGGGAACACTGAAGCTTTCTTT.

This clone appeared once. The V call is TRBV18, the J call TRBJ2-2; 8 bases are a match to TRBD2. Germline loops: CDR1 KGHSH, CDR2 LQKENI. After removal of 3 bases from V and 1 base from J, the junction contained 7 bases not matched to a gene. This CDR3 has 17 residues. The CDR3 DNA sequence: TGTGCCAGCTCACCTGGGGCCCTAGCGGGGAACACCGGGGAGCTGTTTTTT. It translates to CASSPGALAGNTGELFF. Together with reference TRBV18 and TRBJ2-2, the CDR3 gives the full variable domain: NAGVMQNPRHLVRRRGQEARLRCSPMKGHSHVYWYRQLPEEGLKFMVYLQKENIIDESGMPKERFSAEFPKEGPSILRIQQVVRGDSAAYFCASSPGALAGNTGELFFGEGSRLTVL.

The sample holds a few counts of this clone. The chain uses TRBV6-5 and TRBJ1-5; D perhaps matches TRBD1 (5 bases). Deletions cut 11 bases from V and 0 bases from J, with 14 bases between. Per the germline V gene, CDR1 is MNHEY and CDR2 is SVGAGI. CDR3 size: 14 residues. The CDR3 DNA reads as TGTGCCTGTCACTGGGGGGGTAGCAATCAGCCCCAGCATTTT. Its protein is CACHWGGSNQPQHF.

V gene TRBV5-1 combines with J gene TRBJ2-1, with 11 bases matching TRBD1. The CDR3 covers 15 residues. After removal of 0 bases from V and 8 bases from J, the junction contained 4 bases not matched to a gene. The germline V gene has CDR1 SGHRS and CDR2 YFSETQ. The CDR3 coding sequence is TGCGCCAGCAGCTTGGGGACAGGGGGCGTCGATGAGCAGTTCTTC. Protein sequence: CASSLGTGGVDEQFF.

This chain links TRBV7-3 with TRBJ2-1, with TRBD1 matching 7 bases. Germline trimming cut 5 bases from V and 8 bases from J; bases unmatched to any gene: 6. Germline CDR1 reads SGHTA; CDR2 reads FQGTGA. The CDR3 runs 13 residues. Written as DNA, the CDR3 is TGTGCCAGCAGCACCAACAGGGGCGATGAGCAGTTCTTC. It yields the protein CASSTNRGDEQFF.

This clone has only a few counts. The CDR3: CASSVGQGITALHF. CDR3 sequence (DNA): TGTGCCAGCAGTGTGGGACAGGGAATTACGGCCCTCCACTTT. This chain connects TRBV6-1 to TRBJ1-6, with 9 bases fitting TRBD1. Trimming at V came to 4 bases and at J to 14 bases, leaving 9 bases not matched to a gene. Germline CDR1 is MNHNS and CDR2 is SASEGT. The CDR3 is made up of 14 amino acids.

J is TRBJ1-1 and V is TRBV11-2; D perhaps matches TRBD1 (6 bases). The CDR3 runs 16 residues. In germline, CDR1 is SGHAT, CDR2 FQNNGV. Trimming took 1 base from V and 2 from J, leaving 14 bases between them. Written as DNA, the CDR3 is TGTGCCAGCAGCTTAGGATGGCCAGGGGTTAACACTGAAGCTTTCTTT. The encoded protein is CASSLGWPGVNTEAFF.

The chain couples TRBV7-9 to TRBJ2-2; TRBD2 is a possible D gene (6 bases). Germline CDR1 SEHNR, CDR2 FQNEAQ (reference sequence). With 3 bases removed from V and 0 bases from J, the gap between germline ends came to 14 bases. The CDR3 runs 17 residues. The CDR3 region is CASSLQRGGTNTGELFF. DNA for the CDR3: TGTGCCAGCAGCTTGCAGAGGGGCGGGACGAACACCGGGGAGCTGTTTTTT.

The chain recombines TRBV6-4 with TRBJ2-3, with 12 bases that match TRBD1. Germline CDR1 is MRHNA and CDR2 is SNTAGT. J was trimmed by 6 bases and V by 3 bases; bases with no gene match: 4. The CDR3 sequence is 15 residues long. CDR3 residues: CASSEGQGARDTQYF. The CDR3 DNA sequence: TGTGCCAGCAGTGAGGGACAGGGGGCGCGGGATACGCAGTATTTT.

The CDR3 loop reads CASSLTGVGQPQHF. The CDR3 nucleotides are TGTGCCAGCAGTCTGACAGGGGTGGGTCAGCCCCAGCATTTT. The chain joins TRBV27 to TRBJ1-5, with 8 positions matching TRBD1. CDR1 is MNHEY, CDR2 SMNVEV, per germline (reference sequence). CDR3 length: 14 amino acids. The V and J ends lost 5 bases and 6 bases, in that order; junction bases with no gene match: 6.

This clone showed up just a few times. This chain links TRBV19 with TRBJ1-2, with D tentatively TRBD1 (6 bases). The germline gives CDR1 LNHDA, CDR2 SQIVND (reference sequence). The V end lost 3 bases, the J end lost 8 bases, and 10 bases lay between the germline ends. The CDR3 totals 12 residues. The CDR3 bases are TGTGCCAGTAGTATGGGGGCTCAAGGCTACACCTTC. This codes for CASSMGAQGYTF.

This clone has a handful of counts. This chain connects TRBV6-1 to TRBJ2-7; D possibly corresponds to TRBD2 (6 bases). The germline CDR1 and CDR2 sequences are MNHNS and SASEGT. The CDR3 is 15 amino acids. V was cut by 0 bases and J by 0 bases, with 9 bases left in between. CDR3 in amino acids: CASSEAAGSSYEQYF. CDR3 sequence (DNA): TGTGCCAGCAGTGAAGCGGCGGGGAGCTCCTACGAGCAGTACTTC.

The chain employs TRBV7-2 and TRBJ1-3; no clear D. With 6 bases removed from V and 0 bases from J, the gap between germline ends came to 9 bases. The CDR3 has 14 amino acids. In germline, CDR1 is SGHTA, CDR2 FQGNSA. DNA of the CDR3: TGTGCCAGCAGGTACACCCGCTCTGGAAACACCATATATTTT. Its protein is CASRYTRSGNTIYF.

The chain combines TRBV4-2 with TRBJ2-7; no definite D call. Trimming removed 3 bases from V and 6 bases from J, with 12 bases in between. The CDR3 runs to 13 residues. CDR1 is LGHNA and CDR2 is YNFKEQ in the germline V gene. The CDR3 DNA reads TGTGCCAGCAGCCAGGATACCGGAGTCGAGCAGTACTTC. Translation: CASSQDTGVEQYF.